These T cell receptor beta chains were read from a single sample in a study of CD8+CD57+ T cells in acquired aplastic anemia. TCRdb passed the reads through MiXCR, listing each CDR3 protein once. Of 150,000 to 200,000 distinct CDR3 sequences detected, less than 60% appear once; the ten largest clones hold 3.2%. Sample: sorted CD4+, CD8+, or CD8+CD57+ T cells (not recorded which) from PBMCs. These receptor sequences come from a human donor with aplastic anemia. The CDR3 runs from the conserved cysteine through the conserved F or W. Each record gives: clone size, D gene, V gene, J gene, CDR3 DNA, CDR3 protein. A D gene is named only where the DNA matches it firmly. The size field is filled for only some rows; it gives once, few, many or a size class.

NA	TRBD1	TRBV2	TRBJ1-2	TGTGCCAGCAGTCCAGGGGGCGGGTATGGCTACACCTTC	CASSPGGGYGYTF
NA	NA	TRBV2	TRBJ2-7	TGTGCCAGCAGTGAAGCGCTTCGGTCAAAGAACGAGCAGTGCTTC	CASSEALRSKNEQCF
few	TRBD1	TRBV4-2	TRBJ2-4	TGTGCCAGCAGCTCAAGACAGGGGGGCATGGCCAAAAACATTCAGTACTTC	CASSSRQGGMAKNIQYF
NA	NA	TRBV7-2	TRBJ2-3	TGTGCCAGCAGCTGGCGATATACGCAGTATTTT	CASSWRYTQYF
few	TRBD1	TRBV4-3	TRBJ1-5	TGCGCCAGCAGCCTGGACAGGGTGGGAGGTCAGCCCCAGCATTTT	CASSLDRVGGQPQHF
NA	TRBD1	TRBV2	TRBJ2-1	TGTGCCAGCGTCAGGGGACAGGGCAATGAGCAGTTCTTC	CASVRGQGNEQFF
NA	TRBD1	TRBV24-1	TRBJ2-1	TGTGCCACCAGTGAGGGACAGGGGGACAATGAGCAGTTCTTC	CATSEGQGDNEQFF
NA	TRBD2	TRBV20-1	TRBJ2-3	TGCAGTGCTAATACACTAGCGGGAGGCCGAGATACGCAGTATTTT	CSANTLAGGRDTQYF
few	TRBD1	TRBV19	TRBJ1-1	TGTGCCAGTAGGCAGGGGGTGACTGAAGCTTTCTTT	CASRQGVTEAFF
NA	TRBD1	TRBV7-9	TRBJ1-2	TGTGCCAGCAGCATGGACAGGGGGCCGATGGGGTACACCTTC	CASSMDRGPMGYTF
NA	NA	TRBV2	TRBJ1-1	TGTGCCAGCAGTGAAGTGGGAGAAGCTTTCTTT	CASSEVGEAFF
NA	NA	TRBV20-1	TRBJ1-1	TGCAGTGCTAGAGGAGTTGAGGGGGGCGCGTCTGAAGCTTTCTTT	CSARGVEGGASEAFF
many	NA	TRBV3-1	TRBJ2-3	TGTGCCAGCAGCCAAGGTCAGGTCGTCACAGATACGCAGTATTTT	CASSQGQVVTDTQYF
NA	NA	TRBV10-3	TRBJ2-6	TGTGCCATCAGTGAAAGGGGAGTGGGAGCTGGGGCCAACGTCCTGACTTTC	CAISERGVGAGANVLTF
NA	TRBD2	TRBV7-2	TRBJ2-7	TGTGCCAGCAGCTTTCAAGCGGGAGGGCCCTACGAGCAGTACTTC	CASSFQAGGPYEQYF
NA	TRBD1	TRBV25-1	TRBJ2-2	TGTGCCAGCAGCCCAGGACAGGTTGGGGAGCTGTTTTTT	CASSPGQVGELFF
NA	NA	TRBV24-1	TRBJ1-1	TGTGCCACCAGTGCCTCGGGGTTTGAAGCTTTCTTT	CATSASGFEAFF
NA	NA	TRBV10-3	TRBJ2-7	TGTGCCATCAGTGAGTTTGACTTCTCCTACGAGCAGTACTTC	CAISEFDFSYEQYF
NA	NA	TRBV11-2	TRBJ1-1	TGTGCCAGCAGCTTAGGCCTAGCGGGGGCAGCCGGAGAGAACACTGAAGCTTTCTTT	CASSLGLAGAAGENTEAFF
NA	NA	TRBV2	TRBJ2-3	TGTGCCAGCAGTCAAGGGATGAGCACAGATACGCAGTATTTT	CASSQGMSTDTQYF
NA	NA	TRBV7-9	TRBJ1-2	TGTGCCAGCAGCATACTATATGGCTACACCTTC	CASSILYGYTF
once	TRBD1	TRBV11-1	TRBJ2-2	TGTGCCAGCAGCTTCGGGGACAGGGGACACACCGGGGAGCTGTTTTTT	CASSFGDRGHTGELFF
NA	TRBD1	TRBV19	TRBJ1-1	TGTGCTAGCAGGGGGCGCGCGGCTGAAGCTTTCTTT	CASRGRAAEAFF
NA	NA	TRBV6-1	TRBJ2-7	TGTGCCAGCAGTGCAGCCTGGGGGTTCTACGAGCAGTACTTC	CASSAAWGFYEQYF
many	TRBD1	TRBV24-1	TRBJ2-3	TGTGCCACCAGTGACTTCGGGACAGGCACAGATACGCAGTATTTT	CATSDFGTGTDTQYF
NA	NA	TRBV2	TRBJ1-1	TGTGCCAGCAGTGGAGACAGAACGAACACTGAAGCTTTCTTT	CASSGDRTNTEAFF
many	NA	TRBV20-1	TRBJ2-3	TGCAGTGCTAGAGATGAAGCGGCTAGCACAGATACGCAGTATTTT	CSARDEAASTDTQYF
few	TRBD1	TRBV20-1	TRBJ2-5	TGCAGTGCTAGGTGGGGACAGGCGTACCAAGAGACCCAGTACTTC	CSARWGQAYQETQYF
few	NA	TRBV7-9	TRBJ1-2	TGTGCCAGCAGCTTAACCAACTATGGCTACACCTTC	CASSLTNYGYTF
NA	TRBD1	TRBV10-2	TRBJ1-2	TGCGCCAGCAGACCGGGACAGGGCATGCCTAAGTATGGCTACACCTTC	CASRPGQGMPKYGYTF
NA	NA	TRBV19	TRBJ1-2	TGTGCCACCTCGGGAGAAGGCTACACCTTC	CATSGEGYTF
NA	TRBD2	TRBV25-1	TRBJ2-4	TGTGCCAGCAGACCAAGACTAGCGGGGGGGACCATTCAGTACTTC	CASRPRLAGGTIQYF
many	NA	TRBV12-3/TRBV12-4	TRBJ1-4	TGTGCCAGCAGTTCCCGGAGCCAGAACTCTGGGGTGTTTTTT	CASSSRSQNSGVFF
NA	NA	TRBV20-1	TRBJ2-5	TGCAGTGCGGGCCGAGGGGAGACCCAGTACTTC	CSAGRGETQYF
many	TRBD2	TRBV2	TRBJ2-5	TGTGCCAGCAGACCTACTAGCGGCCAAGAGACCCAGTACTTC	CASRPTSGQETQYF